The clone carrying this T cell receptor (beta chain) was found once. The data derive from a study of blood T cell repertoires in COVID-19. Study background: In each case, the material was cDNA or gDNA derived from T cells, B-cell-depleted T cells, or PBMCs.

The length of the CDR3 is 16 residues. The V and J ends lost 5 bases and 3 bases respectively, with 19 bases between them. Germline values: CDR1 LNHDA, CDR2 SQIVND (reference sequence). Per the original methods: Researchers report that nucleated cell counts were estimated from reference gene primer amplification. The data were produced by immunoSEQ multiplex PCR, yet TCRdb's version contains in-frame clones alone and is incomplete. V and J calls and clone size are copied from that table; D and trimming were computed from the DNA. The data hold around 150,000 clones, with 81% observed a single time. This receptor was taken from a man in his 60s with active or convalescent COVID-19. The sequencing input was peripheral blood. The chain joins TRBV19 to TRBJ1-2, with TRBD1 as a possible D gene (5 bases). The CDR3 nucleotides read TGTGCCAGTAGTCCAACCCCCGCGGGGGGTTACTATGGCTACACCTTC. Amino acids: CASSPTPAGGYYGYTF.